Described below is a single T cell receptor beta chain sequence and its context. Sequenced by immunoSEQ multiplex PCR; TCRdb stores in-frame clones only, minus some. The data hold tens of thousands of clones, with 85% to 95% observed a single time. This specimen belongs to a study of blood T cell repertoires in COVID-19. From germline, CDR1 is WSHSY and CDR2 SAAADI. V was clipped by 11 bases and J by 6 bases; unmatched bases: 17. The CDR3 consists of 15 residues. Sequencing was carried out using peripheral blood. The clonotype originates from a woman in her sixties with active COVID-19. This rearrangement joins TRBV10-2 to TRBJ2-7; TRBD2 agrees at 9 bases. The CDR3 DNA reads as TGCGCCGCCGGGGATAGGCGGGGGGGCAGGGGCGAGCAGTACTTC. Protein: CAAGDRRGGRGEQYF.